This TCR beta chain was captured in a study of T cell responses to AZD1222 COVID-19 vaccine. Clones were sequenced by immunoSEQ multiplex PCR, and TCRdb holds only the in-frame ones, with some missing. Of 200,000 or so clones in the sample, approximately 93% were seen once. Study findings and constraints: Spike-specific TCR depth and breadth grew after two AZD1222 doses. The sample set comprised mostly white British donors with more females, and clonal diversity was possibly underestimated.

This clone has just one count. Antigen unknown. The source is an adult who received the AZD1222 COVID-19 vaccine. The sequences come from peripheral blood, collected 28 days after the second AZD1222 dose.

This chain's CDR3 is CASGSSIQETQYF. CDR3 DNA sequence: TGTGCTAGTGGCTCTAGCATCCAAGAGACCCAGTACTTC. V and J are TRBV12-5 and TRBJ2-5; D might be TRBD2 (5 bases). In germline, CDR1 is LGHNT, CDR2 FRNRAP. Trimming left V 6 bases short and J 1 base short, with 9 bases between. This CDR3 is built from 13 residues.